This T cell receptor beta chain comes out of a study of blood T cells in healthy people across ages. Broader study findings: Naive and antigen-experienced cells could not be conclusively compared, given unsorted PBMCs. Relative to aged donors, long-lived donors carried more naive CD4+ cells and displayed higher diversity.

Comment on this clonotype: What it binds is not known.

Alongside a J-beta primer mix, a sample-barcoded 5' primer served in a second PCR lasting 7 to 11 cycles. The template-switch adaptor was a 5' adaptor with 12 random nucleotides. It tagged each cDNA molecule. One entry per CDR3 protein, called by TCRdb with MiXCR from the 5' RACE reads. The table lists under 2 million distinct CDR3 sequences, roughly a third of them singletons, with approximately 10% in the top ten. Those donating, healthy Caucasian individuals from Russia, were aged roughly 6 to 100. Per germline, CDR1 MRHNA and CDR2 SNTAGT. With V trimmed by 5 bases and J by 1 base, 6 bases remained unmatched. The CDR3 is 15 residues long.

The origin of this receptor is a woman younger than 45 in good health. The rearrangement links TRBV6-4 to TRBJ2-3; 7 bases map to TRBD2. Sequenced: blood. The CDR3 sequence is CASSMWGGGTDTQYF. DNA for the CDR3: TGTGCCAGCAGTATGTGGGGGGGAGGCACAGATACGCAGTATTTT.